This TCR beta chain derives from a study of OX40 agonist ivuxolimab in advanced cancers. Study-level information: Ivuxolimab was administered intravenously to patients at 0.01 to 10 mg/kg every 2 weeks. Overall study results and limits: On average, CD8+ T cells had more expanded clones than CD4+.

The germline V gene has CDR1 SGHAT and CDR2 FQNNGV. The CDR3 totals 15 residues. V was trimmed by 5 bases and J by 0 bases, leaving 11 bases between them. As for this clone: Its antigen is not known.

Profiled with immunoSEQ multiplex PCR; TCRdb holds only in-frame clones, not every one. The sample records about 63,000 clones, 75% to 90% being singletons. The sequence was collected from an adult with an advanced solid tumor such as melanoma, head and neck, liver or kidney cancer. The rearrangement joins TRBV11-2 to TRBJ1-3; D unresolved. Sequenced material: CD4+ or CD8+ T cells sorted from blood, taken in a trial of the OX40 agonist ivuxolimab. The CDR3 reads CASSPRGNSGNTIYF. For the CDR3, the DNA is TGTGCCAGCAGCCCCCGAGGGAACTCTGGAAACACCATATATTTT.